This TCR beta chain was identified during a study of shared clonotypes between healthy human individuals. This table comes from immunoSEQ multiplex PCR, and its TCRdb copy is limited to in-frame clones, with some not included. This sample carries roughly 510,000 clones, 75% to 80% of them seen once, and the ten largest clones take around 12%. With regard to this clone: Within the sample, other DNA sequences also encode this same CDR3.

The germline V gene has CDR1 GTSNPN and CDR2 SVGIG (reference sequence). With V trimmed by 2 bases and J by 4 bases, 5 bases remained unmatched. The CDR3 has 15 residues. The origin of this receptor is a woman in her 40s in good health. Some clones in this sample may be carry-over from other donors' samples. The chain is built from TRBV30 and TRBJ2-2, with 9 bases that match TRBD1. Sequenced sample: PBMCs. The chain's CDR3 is CAWSFRDRVTGELFF. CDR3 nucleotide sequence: TGTGCCTGGAGTTTCCGGGACAGGGTCACCGGGGAGCTGTTTTTT.